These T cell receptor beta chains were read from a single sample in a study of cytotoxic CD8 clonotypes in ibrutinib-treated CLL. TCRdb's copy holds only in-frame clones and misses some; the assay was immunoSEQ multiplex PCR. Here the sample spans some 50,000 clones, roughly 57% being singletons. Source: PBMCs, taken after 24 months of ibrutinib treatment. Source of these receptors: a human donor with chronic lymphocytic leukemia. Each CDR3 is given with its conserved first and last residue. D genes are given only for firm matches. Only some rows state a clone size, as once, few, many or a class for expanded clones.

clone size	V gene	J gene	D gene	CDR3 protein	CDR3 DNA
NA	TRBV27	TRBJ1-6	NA	CASTPRNYNSPLHF	TGTGCCAGCACCCCCCGGAACTATAATTCACCCCTCCACTTT
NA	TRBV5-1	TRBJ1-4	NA	CASSSRAGREKLFF	TGCGCCAGCAGCAGCAGGGCAGGTCGGGAAAAACTGTTTTTT
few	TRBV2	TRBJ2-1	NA	CASSVGGQYNEQFF	TGTGCCAGCAGTGTAGGTGGCCAGTACAATGAGCAGTTCTTC
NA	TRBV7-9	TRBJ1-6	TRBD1	CASSPRTGENSPLHF	TGTGCCAGCAGCCCAAGGACAGGGGAGAATTCACCCCTCCACTTT
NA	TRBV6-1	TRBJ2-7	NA	CATSDLTPTGRTSYEQYF	TGTGCCACCAGTGATTTGACCCCTACAGGGAGGACCTCCTACGAGCAGTACTTC
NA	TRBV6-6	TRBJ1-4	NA	CASMEGFGNEKLFF	TGTGCCAGCATGGAAGGCTTCGGTAATGAAAAACTGTTTTTT
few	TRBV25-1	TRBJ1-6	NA	CASSENRDFSPLHF	TGTGCCAGCAGTGAAAATCGGGACTTTTCACCCCTCCACTTT
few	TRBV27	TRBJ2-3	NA	CASSLVGRSDTQYF	TGTGCCAGCAGTTTAGTTGGACGGTCAGATACGCAGTATTTT
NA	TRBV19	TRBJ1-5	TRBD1	CASSMNRGQPQHF	TGTGCCAGTAGTATGAACAGGGGGCAGCCCCAGCATTTT
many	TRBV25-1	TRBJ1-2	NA	CASSLSGGYTF	TGTGCCAGCAGTTTGTCCGGGGGCTACACCTTC
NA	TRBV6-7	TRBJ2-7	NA	CAGGGPGEQYF	TGTGCTGGAGGGGGACCGGGTGAGCAGTACTTC
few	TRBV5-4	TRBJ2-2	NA	CASSSGRGFTGELFF	TGTGCCAGCAGCTCGGGCAGGGGCTTCACCGGGGAGCTGTTTTTT
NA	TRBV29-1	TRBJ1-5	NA	CSVGLGSADQPQHF	TGCAGCGTTGGTCTGGGATCGGCCGATCAGCCCCAGCATTTT
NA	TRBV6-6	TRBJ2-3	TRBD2	CASSISGGAWDTQYF	TGTGCCAGCAGCATAAGCGGGGGGGCCTGGGATACGCAGTATTTT
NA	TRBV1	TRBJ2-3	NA	CTSSGQAESTDTQYF	TGCACCAGCAGCGGCCAAGCGGAGAGCACAGATACGCAGTATTTT
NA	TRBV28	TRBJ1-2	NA	CASSLGALWGPSTF	TGTGCCAGCAGTTTAGGGGCCTTGTGGGGCCCGAGCACCTTC
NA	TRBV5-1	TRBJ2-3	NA	CASSSTVTDTQYF	TGCGCCAGCAGCTCGACAGTCACAGATACGCAGTATTTT
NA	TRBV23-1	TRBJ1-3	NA	CARRPGKKIPIYF	TGCGCCAGGAGGCCGGGGAAGAAGATCCCCATATATTTT
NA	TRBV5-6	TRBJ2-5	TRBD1	CASSSGQGASRETQYF	TGTGCCAGCAGCTCAGGACAGGGGGCAAGTAGGGAGACCCAGTACTTC
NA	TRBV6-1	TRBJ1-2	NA	CASTPGGTNYGYTF	TGTGCCAGCACCCCGGGGGGTACTAACTATGGCTACACCTTC